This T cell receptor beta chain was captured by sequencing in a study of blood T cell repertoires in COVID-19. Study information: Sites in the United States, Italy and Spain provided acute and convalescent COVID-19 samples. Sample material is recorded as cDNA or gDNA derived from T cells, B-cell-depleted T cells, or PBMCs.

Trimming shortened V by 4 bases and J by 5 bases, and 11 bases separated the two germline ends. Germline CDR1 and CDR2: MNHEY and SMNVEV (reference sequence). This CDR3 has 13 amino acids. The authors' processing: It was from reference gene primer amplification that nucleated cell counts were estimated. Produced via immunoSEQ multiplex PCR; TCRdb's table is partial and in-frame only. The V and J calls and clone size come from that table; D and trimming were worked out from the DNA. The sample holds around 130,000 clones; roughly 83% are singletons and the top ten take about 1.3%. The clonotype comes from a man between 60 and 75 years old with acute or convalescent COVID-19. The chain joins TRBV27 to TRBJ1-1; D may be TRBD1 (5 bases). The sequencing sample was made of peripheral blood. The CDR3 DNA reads TGTGCCAGCAGTTCTCAGGGATTTACTGAAGCTTTCTTT. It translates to CASSSQGFTEAFF.